This entry lists 27 T cell receptor beta chains sequenced from one sample in a study of CD8+ T cells in alopecia areata. Indicated treatment: oral pan-JAK inhibitor, 5-10 mg twice daily. Once RNA had been extracted, it was reverse transcribed into cDNA to act as the sequencing template. Sequencing used immunoSEQ multiplex PCR; TCRdb keeps in-frame clones, though not all of them. The data contain fewer than 200,000 clones, 55% to 75% of them singletons. The starting material was CD4+ T cells sorted from blood, obtained at week 24, from a patient treated with tofacitinib. These receptors all stem from a human donor with alopecia areata.

This chain uses TRBV29-1 with TRBJ2-5, with 12 bases lining up with TRBD1. Losses at the gene ends were 7 bases for V and 5 bases for J; bases not matched to a gene: 5. The CDR3 is made up of 13 amino acids. The germline CDR1 and CDR2 sequences are SQVTM and ANQGSEA. CDR3 residues: CSGGTGGWETQYF. The CDR3, as DNA: TGCAGCGGCGGGACAGGGGGCTGGGAGACCCAGTACTTC.

The chain uses TRBV27 and TRBJ1-1; possible D gene TRBD1, 5 bases. CDR1 MNHEY and CDR2 SMNVEV come from the germline V gene (reference sequence). Trimming pared 6 bases from V and 2 bases from J, leaving 19 bases between. The CDR3 loop spans 16 amino acids. The CDR3 here is CASSPEGRGGNTEAFF. The DNA of the CDR3 is TGTGCCAGCAGCCCGGAGGGGCGGGGTGGTAACACTGAAGCTTTCTTT.

The chain recombines TRBV30 with TRBJ2-5; perhaps TRBD1 as D (5 bases). This CDR3 has 12 residues. V shed 3 bases and J shed 5 bases, with 10 bases lying between them. Per germline, CDR1 GTSNPN and CDR2 SVGIG (reference sequence). CDR3 in DNA: TGTGCCTGGAGGAAAGGGGTTGAGACCCAGTACTTC. Amino acids: CAWRKGVETQYF.

The rearrangement links TRBV4-1 to TRBJ2-5; 11 bases map to TRBD2. Trimming at V came to 2 bases and at J to 5 bases, leaving 10 bases not matched to a gene. Per germline, CDR1 MGHRA and CDR2 YSYEKL. CDR3 length: 17 residues. The CDR3 is CASSQNHLAGGEETQYF. The CDR3 coding sequence is TGCGCCAGCAGCCAAAATCATCTAGCGGGGGGAGAGGAGACCCAGTACTTC.

The chain uses TRBV19 and TRBJ1-2; D is unclear. This CDR3 is 14 amino acids long. CDR1 LNHDA and CDR2 SQIVND come from the germline V gene (reference sequence). The ends were cut back, 5 bases at V and 3 bases at J, with 13 bases in the middle. The CDR3 is CASSRNPWDYGYTF. The CDR3 DNA sequence: TGTGCCAGTAGTCGGAACCCTTGGGACTATGGCTACACCTTC.

The chain is built from TRBV30 and TRBJ2-5; 7 nucleotides match TRBD2. This CDR3 is built from 13 residues. Germline V gene sequence: CDR1 GTSNPN, CDR2 SVGIG (reference sequence). Unmatched junction bases numbered 1, after V lost 0 bases and J lost 3 bases. The CDR3 reads CAWSVGLEETQYF. In DNA form, the CDR3 reads TGTGCCTGGAGTGTTGGACTAGAAGAGACCCAGTACTTC.

This clone is a singleton in its sample. The chain recombines TRBV5-6 with TRBJ1-4; D is unclear. This CDR3 has 15 amino acids. V lost 4 bases to trimming and J lost 0 bases, with 10 bases between them. Per germline, CDR1 SGHDT and CDR2 YYEEEE. In nucleotides, the CDR3 is TGTGCCAGCAGCCCGAGGTTCGCAACTAATGAAAAACTGTTTTTT. Translated: CASSPRFATNEKLFF.

The chain has TRBV12-5 and TRBJ1-5; tentative D call: TRBD1 (6 bases). The CDR3 extends over 14 amino acids. Looked up from germline, CDR1 is LGHNT and CDR2 is FRNRAP. V gave up 8 bases and J gave up 0 bases, with 11 bases separating them. CDR3 sequence reads: CASSGTPSNQPQHF. The CDR3, as DNA: TGTGCTAGTTCGGGGACACCTAGCAATCAGCCCCAGCATTTT.

The chain joins TRBV5-1 to TRBJ1-1; 9 nucleotides agree with TRBD1. Trimming removed 4 bases from V and 2 bases from J; junction bases left unmatched: 3. The length of the CDR3 is 14 residues. Germline V gene lookup returns CDR1 SGHRS and CDR2 YFSETQ. The CDR3 protein is CASSPQGANTEAFF. The CDR3 bases are TGCGCCAGCAGCCCACAGGGGGCCAACACTGAAGCTTTCTTT. The full variable domain, with the rest looked up from reference TRBV5-1 and TRBJ1-1, is KAGVTQTPRYLIKTRGQQVTLSCSPISGHRSVSWYQQTPGQGLQFLFEYFSETQRNKGNFPGRFSGRQFSNSRSEMNVSTLELGDSALYLCASSPQGANTEAFFGQGTRLTVV.

The J gene is TRBJ2-7, the V gene TRBV5-1; 7 bases are a match to TRBD1. Trimming took 4 bases from V and 0 from J; bases not matched to a gene: 4. The CDR3 loop spans 14 amino acids. Germline-derived CDR1 and CDR2 are SGHRS and YFSETQ. The CDR3 spells CASSRDRSSYEQYF. DNA for the CDR3: TGCGCCAGCAGCAGGGACAGAAGCTCCTACGAGCAGTACTTC.

This chain connects TRBV29-1 to TRBJ1-1; D is unresolved. The V and J ends lost 4 bases and 8 bases respectively, with 14 bases between them. The CDR3 runs to 12 residues. The germline CDR1 and CDR2 sequences are SQVTM and ANQGSEA. CDR3 nucleotides: TGCAGCGTTGTTTCGGCAACCCGGGAAGCTTTCTTT. Encoded protein: CSVVSATREAFF.

The rearrangement joins TRBV29-1 to TRBJ1-1; D gene uncertain. This CDR3 is built from 14 residues. Trimming took off 7 bases at V and 1 base at J, with 16 bases between the two ends. Germline CDR1 is SQVTM and CDR2 is ANQGSEA. The DNA of the CDR3 is TGCAGCGCCGCGGGTCAGTCGGAGAACACTGAAGCTTTCTTT. It is translated as CSAAGQSENTEAFF. Filled out from reference TRBV29-1 and TRBJ1-1, the complete variable domain reads SAVISQKPSRDICQRGTSLTIQCQVDSQVTMMFWYRQQPGQSLTLIATANQGSEATYESGFVIDKFPISRPNLTFSTLTVSNMSPEDSSIYLCSAAGQSENTEAFFGQGTRLTVV.

J is TRBJ2-5 and V is TRBV14; TRBD2 might be the D (6 bases). Germline lookup yields CDR1 SGHDN and CDR2 FVKESK. The CDR3 extends over 13 amino acids. Trimming removed 4 bases from V and 5 bases from J, with 11 bases in between. The CDR3 sequence is CASSRGVGETQYF. CDR3 in DNA: TGTGCCAGCAGCCGGGGGGTCGGCGAGACCCAGTACTTC.

The chain is built from TRBV7-2 and TRBJ1-2; TRBD1 is a possible D gene (5 bases). The CDR3 sequence is 13 residues long. Germline CDR1 SGHTA, CDR2 FQGNSA. The ends were cut back, 2 bases at V and 6 bases at J, with 10 bases in the middle. The CDR3 sequence: CASSLSGLNGYTF. CDR3 DNA: TGTGCCAGCAGCTTATCAGGGCTTAATGGCTACACCTTC.

This clone was detected only a few times. The chain's CDR3 is CSVRPGQGYSEQYF. The DNA of the CDR3 is TGCAGCGTTCGACCGGGACAGGGATATAGTGAGCAGTACTTC. The gene calls are TRBV29-1 and TRBJ2-7; 9 bases are a match to TRBD1. Germline loops: CDR1 SQVTM, CDR2 ANQGSEA. V gave up 5 bases and J gave up 7 bases; unmatched junction bases: 12. This CDR3 has 14 residues.

This clone was detected only a few times. The V and J genes are TRBV9 and TRBJ2-2, with 7 bases fitting TRBD1. V lost 2 bases and J lost 7; bases outside the gene matches: 11. The CDR3 extends over 16 amino acids. The germline gives CDR1 SGDLS, CDR2 YYNGEE. CDR3 DNA sequence: TGTGCCAGCAGCGTGGGGACAGCAGGCGATAGCGGGGAGCTGTTTTTT. Translating it yields CASSVGTAGDSGELFF.

The chain combines TRBV7-9 with TRBJ2-2; the D gene is possibly TRBD1 (5 bases). The V end was cut by 1 base, the J end by 4 bases, with 10 bases between. The CDR3 has 15 residues. CDR1 is SEHNR and CDR2 is FQNEAQ in the germline V gene (reference sequence). The DNA for the CDR3 is TGTGCCAGCAGCTTAGTGCGACAGTTCACCGGGGAGCTGTTTTTT. This sequence encodes CASSLVRQFTGELFF.

The chain joins TRBV30 to TRBJ1-6; the D is unclear. The CDR3 has 11 amino acids. V was trimmed by 5 bases and J by 13 bases, leaving 12 bases between them. CDR1 is GTSNPN and CDR2 is SVGIG in the germline V gene (reference sequence). CDR3 protein: CAWEMGSPLHF. CDR3 DNA sequence: TGTGCCTGGGAGATGGGGTCCCCCCTCCACTTT.

The chain has TRBV5-1 and TRBJ2-7; D tentatively fits TRBD1 or TRBD2 (8 bases each). The CDR3 consists of 17 residues. Trimming removed 2 bases from V and 4 bases from J, with 22 bases in between. The germline CDR1 and CDR2 sequences are SGHRS and YFSETQ. CDR3 in amino acids: CASSLGQGSSGGYEQYF. The CDR3 nucleotides read TGCGCCAGCAGCTTAGGACAGGGATCGAGCGGGGGTTACGAGCAGTACTTC.

The V call is TRBV30, the J call TRBJ2-3; TRBD2 matches 9 bases. Germline V gives CDR1 GTSNPN, CDR2 SVGIG (reference sequence). The CDR3 totals 15 residues. V was clipped by 2 bases and J by 0 bases; unmatched bases: 3. In DNA, the CDR3 is TGTGCCTGGAGTCGGCTAGCGGGAAGCACAGATACGCAGTATTTT. The encoded protein is CAWSRLAGSTDTQYF.

This clone was seen only a few times. This chain uses TRBV30 with TRBJ1-5; the D gene is possibly TRBD1 (6 bases). In germline, CDR1 is GTSNPN, CDR2 SVGIG (reference sequence). V was pared by 3 bases and J by 9 bases, with 9 bases between. The CDR3 is 11 residues long. Here the CDR3 DNA reads TGTGCCTGGAGCCTGACAGGGCCCCAGCATTTT. Protein sequence: CAWSLTGPQHF. Full variable domain (rest looked up from reference TRBV30 and TRBJ1-5): SQTIHQWPATLVQPVGSPLSLECTVEGTSNPNLYWYRQAAGRGLQLLFYSVGIGQISSEVPQNLSASRPQDRQFILSSKKLLLSDSGFYLCAWSLTGPQHFGDGTRLSIL.

Only a few counts were recorded for this clone. This chain uses TRBV18 with TRBJ1-6, with D unresolved. Per germline, CDR1 KGHSH and CDR2 LQKENI. The CDR3 is made up of 15 amino acids. Trimming cost V 3 bases and J 7 bases, with 13 bases left between them. This chain's CDR3 is CASSPRGRENSPLHF. CDR3 in DNA: TGTGCCAGCTCACCTCGAGGAAGGGAAAATTCACCCCTCCACTTT.

The genes are TRBV23-1 and TRBJ2-7; D might be TRBD1 (6 bases). TRBV23-1 is filed as an ORF, its function uncertain. V was pared by 0 bases and J by 5 bases, with 14 bases between. The CDR3 is made up of 15 amino acids. CDR3: CASSQSRLGADEQYF. In nucleotides, the CDR3 is TGCGCCAGCAGTCAATCGAGACTGGGGGCGGACGAGCAGTACTTC.

This rearrangement joins TRBV2 to TRBJ1-6; D unclear. Germline CDR1 reads SNHLY; CDR2 reads FYNNEI. The CDR3 contains 18 residues. V was pared by 2 bases and J by 7 bases, with 21 bases between. The CDR3 DNA sequence: TGTGCCAGCAGTGAAAAAGGCGACATGACCCTCTTAAATTCACCCCTCCACTTT. It translates to CASSEKGDMTLLNSPLHF. Supplemented by reference TRBV2 and TRBJ1-6, the full variable domain reads EPEVTQTPSHQVTQMGQEVILRCVPISNHLYFYWYRQILGQKVEFLVSFYNNEISEKSEIFDDQFSVERPDGSNFTLKIRSTKLEDSAMYFCASSEKGDMTLLNSPLHFGNGTRLTVT.

The chain couples TRBV7-8 to TRBJ2-7; 9 nucleotides line up with TRBD1. With 2 bases clipped from V and 2 bases from J, the junction kept 4 bases outside the gene matches. From germline, CDR1 is SGHVS and CDR2 FQNEAQ. CDR3 length equals 15 residues. Here the CDR3 reads CASSLTGTGTYEQYF. The CDR3 DNA is TGTGCCAGCAGCTTAACCGGGACAGGGACCTACGAGCAGTACTTC.

The V and J genes are TRBV10-3 and TRBJ2-2; tentative D call: TRBD2 (6 bases). The CDR3 is made up of 14 amino acids. Trimming took 5 bases from V and 3 from J, leaving 10 bases between them. Germline V gives CDR1 ENHRY, CDR2 SYGVKD. The CDR3 region has the DNA TGTGCCATCAGTCGACAGCGGGACACCGGGGAGCTGTTTTTT. This encodes CAISRQRDTGELFF.

This chain links TRBV5-7 with TRBJ2-5; D call uncertain. TRBV5-7 is placed among ORFs of uncertain function. CDR3 length: 17 residues. V lost 0 bases and J lost 0, with 15 bases in between. CDR3: CASSLDESAGDQETQYF. The CDR3, as DNA: TGTGCCAGCAGCTTGGATGAGTCGGCAGGCGACCAAGAGACCCAGTACTTC.